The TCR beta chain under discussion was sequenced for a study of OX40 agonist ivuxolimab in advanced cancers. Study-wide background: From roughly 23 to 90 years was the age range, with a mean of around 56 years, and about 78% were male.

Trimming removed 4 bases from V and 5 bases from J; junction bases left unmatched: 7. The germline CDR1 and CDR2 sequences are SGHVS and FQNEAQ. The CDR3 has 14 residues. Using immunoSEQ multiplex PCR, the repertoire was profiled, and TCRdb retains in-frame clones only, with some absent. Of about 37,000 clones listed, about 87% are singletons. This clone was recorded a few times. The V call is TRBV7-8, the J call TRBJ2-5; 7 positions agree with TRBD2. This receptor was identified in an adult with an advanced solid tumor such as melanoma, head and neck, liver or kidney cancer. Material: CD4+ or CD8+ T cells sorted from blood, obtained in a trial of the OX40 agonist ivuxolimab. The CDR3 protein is CASSSRTRVETQYF. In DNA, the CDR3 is TGTGCCAGCAGCTCCCGGACTAGGGTGGAGACCCAGTACTTC.